This record concerns one T cell receptor (beta chain) sequence. This clone was found once. Its specific antigen is unknown. Nothing much larger sits one base from this clone, and base qualities are not available. Libraries were made using the immunoSEQ multiplex PCR assay. For TCR sequencing, RNA was extracted from every sample and reverse transcribed into cDNA to serve as template. First-strand cDNA was synthesized with SuperScript III using a 2:1 mix of oligo-dT and random hexamers. Amplification bias was assessed with a synthetic immune receptor repertoire, and residual bias was removed computationally. As for how the authors treated the data: Raw reads were preprocessed to remove errors, and CDR3 was defined according to IMGT conventions as the region from the conserved cysteine to phenylalanine. To get clonality, Shannon entropy was normalized by log2 of the number of productive unique TCRs and the result was subtracted from 1. CD4 or CD8 identity of scalp clones was inferred by cross-referencing scalp TCRbeta sequences with sorted blood CD4 and CD8 repertoires. As stored in TCRdb, this immuneACCESS dataset retains in-frame rearrangements with V and J assigned. A fraction of the clones does not appear; measured against another copy, unresolved V genes explain less than half of the discrepancy, and the remainder lacks a known reason. V and J calls and clone size follow that table, whereas D and trimming were derived from the DNA. This sample gives 60,000 to 70,000 clones in total; more than 40% of them show up just once. The ten top clones hold 17% of the sample.

Looking up the germline V gene yields CDR1 MNHEY and CDR2 SVGAGI. V loses 10 bases of germline sequence and J loses 1 base, and the interval between the two ends is 10 bases. The CDR3 goes from the cysteine to the phenylalanine over 12 residues. The CDR3 DNA has 36 bases and is translated from base 1. In the paper's terms, the time point label means: baseline before oral tofacitinib. From alopecia areata patients, peripheral blood was collected along with lesional scalp punch biopsies. PBMCs were isolated by density centrifugation and stained for CD3, CD4 and CD8, after which CD4+ and CD8+ T cells were sorted on a FACSAria. This sample is part of a study of CD8+ T cells in alopecia areata (dated by TCRdb to 2017 to 2018). As for the study more broadly: The treated patients, all with moderate-to-severe alopecia areata, were enrolled in an open-label pilot trial of oral tofacitinib given at 5 to 10 mg twice daily. Patients stayed on tofacitinib for 6 to 18 months and then had 6 months of follow-up off drug so that delayed response and recurrence could be assessed. The study used high-throughput TCRbeta sequencing to examine T cell clonal expansion in alopecia areata, in both the C3H/HeJ mouse model and human patients. Scalp tissue and sorted CD4+ and CD8+ peripheral blood T cells from patchy and totalis/universalis alopecia areata patients and from healthy controls were covered by human TCRbeta sequencing. Biopsies were taken from tofacitinib-treated patients at baseline and again at 4 and 24 weeks into treatment, and several of those patients also had a later scalp biopsy. Scalp clonality was compared across normal scalp (n=4), patchy alopecia areata scalp (n=8), and alopecia totalis/universalis scalp (n=8). RNA was extracted with the PAXgene miRNA kit for fixed scalp, the miRNeasy kit for PBMCs, and the RNeasy kit for mouse skin. TCRbeta CDR3 regions were amplified by immunoSEQ multiplex PCR using 35 Vbeta forward and 13 Jbeta reverse primers. Here is what the overall study found, with its caveats: Resident alphabeta T cells in normal human skin are also sequenced, complicating scalp TCR repertoire analysis, unlike mouse skin dominated by gammadelta T cells. Shared TCR sequences between patients were less evident than in mice, which may be partly attributable to HLA diversity in the patient population. Compared with normal scalp, lesional scalp, particularly in alopecia totalis/universalis, had higher clonality and more expanded CD8+ clones, which suggests antigenic drive.

The sequenced sample was CD8+ T cells sorted from blood, obtained at week 0. The sequence derives from a human donor with alopecia areata. The receptor chain draws on TRBV6-5 and TRBJ1-2; the D gene is unclear. The sequenced DNA: TGTGCCACCCTCTGGGGTAACTATGGCTACACCTTC. Translation gives CATLWGNYGYTF.